The 32 T cell receptor beta chains below come from one sample, sequenced in a study of cytomegalovirus exposure and HLA in healthy donors. Primers for the PCR totalled 60 Vbeta and 13 Jbeta. Repertoires were generated with immunoSEQ multiplex PCR, while TCRdb's copy carries only in-frame clones and drops some. This repertoire shows about 150,000 clones, 65% to 80% found once; its top ten account for 6% to 8.5%. The sample was PBMCs. The receptors come from a man aged 25 to 40 in good health and CMV-seronegative.

The chain links TRBV5-4 to TRBJ2-1; TRBD1 aligns across 7 bases. With 2 bases clipped from V and 7 bases from J, the junction kept 6 bases outside the gene matches. CDR1 SGHNT and CDR2 YYREEE come from the germline V gene (reference sequence). This CDR3 comprises 14 residues. The CDR3 spells CASSFRGSTNEQFF. The CDR3, as DNA: TGTGCCAGCAGCTTCAGGGGGTCGACAAATGAGCAGTTCTTC. The full variable domain, its missing parts supplied by reference TRBV5-4 and TRBJ2-1, is ETGVTQSPTHLIKTRGQQVTLRCSSQSGHNTVSWYQQALGQGPQFIFQYYREEENGRGNFPPRFSGLQFPNYSSELNVNALELDDSALYLCASSFRGSTNEQFFGPGTRLTVL.

The chain combines TRBV9 with TRBJ1-2; D remains unclear. Germline V gives CDR1 SGDLS, CDR2 YYNGEE. The CDR3 spans 14 residues. The germline V and J ends were trimmed by 0 bases and 6 bases, with 12 bases remaining between them. The CDR3 reads CASSVGSTGDGYTF. CDR3 nucleotide sequence: TGTGCCAGCAGCGTAGGATCGACCGGGGATGGCTACACCTTC. Full variable domain (outside the CDR3, taken from reference TRBV9 and TRBJ1-2): DSGVTQTPKHLITATGQRVTLRCSPRSGDLSVYWYQQSLDQGLQFLIQYYNGEERAKGNILERFSAQQFPDLHSELNLSSLELGDSALYFCASSVGSTGDGYTFGSGTRLTVV.

V usage is TRBV9 and J usage is TRBJ2-3; 14 bases fit TRBD2. There are 16 residues in the CDR3. Germline lookup yields CDR1 SGDLS and CDR2 YYNGEE. V gave up 2 bases and J gave up 3 bases; unmatched junction bases: 2. Here the CDR3 DNA reads TGTGCCAGCAGCGTGGGGACTAGCGGGAGTACAGATACGCAGTATTTT. This translates into CASSVGTSGSTDTQYF.

The chain is built from TRBV4-1 and TRBJ1-5, with D possibly matching TRBD1 (6 bases). This CDR3 is built from 16 residues. The germline V gene has CDR1 MGHRA and CDR2 YSYEKL. The V gene lost 0 bases and the J gene lost 0 bases, with 9 bases spanning the gap. CDR3 residues: CASSQEGAFSNQPQHF. For the CDR3, the DNA is TGCGCCAGCAGCCAAGAGGGGGCGTTTAGCAATCAGCCCCAGCATTTT.

J is TRBJ2-7 and V is TRBV19, with 12 bases identical to TRBD1. Germline values: CDR1 LNHDA, CDR2 SQIVND (reference sequence). The CDR3 covers 15 residues. V shed 6 bases and J 6 bases; nucleotides not matched to a gene: 9. The CDR3 sequence is CASRSPGQGAVEQYF. For the CDR3, the DNA is TGTGCCAGTAGATCCCCGGGACAGGGGGCGGTCGAGCAGTACTTC.

V and J are TRBV2 and TRBJ1-4, with 10 bases lining up with TRBD1. V was pared by 7 bases and J by 6 bases, with 8 bases of the junction left unmatched. Per the germline V gene, CDR1 is SNHLY and CDR2 is FYNNEI. This CDR3 has 15 amino acids. CDR3 in DNA: TGTGCCAGCAAGGACTCCGGGACAGGGGATGAAAAACTGTTTTTT. Translating gives CASKDSGTGDEKLFF.

The genes are TRBV27 and TRBJ2-5, with 10 nucleotides matching TRBD2. J lost 5 bases, V lost 5 bases, and 8 bases had no gene match. Germline CDR1 and CDR2: MNHEY and SMNVEV (reference sequence). The CDR3 contains 15 residues. CDR3 nucleotides: TGTGCCAGCAGTCACCTAGCGGGAGTATGGGAGACCCAGTACTTC. Amino acid sequence: CASSHLAGVWETQYF.

The V and J genes are TRBV2 and TRBJ2-7, with TRBD2 matching over 11 bases. The CDR3 extends over 15 amino acids. Germline CDR1 and CDR2: SNHLY and FYNNEI. The ends lost 9 bases at V and 2 bases at J; junction bases unmatched: 9. The CDR3 DNA sequence: TGTGCCAGTAACCTAGCGGGAGGCCCTCCCTACGAGCAGTACTTC. As protein: CASNLAGGPPYEQYF.

This chain connects TRBV28 to TRBJ2-7; tentative D call: TRBD2 (7 bases). CDR1 and CDR2 from the germline V gene are MDHEN and SYDVKM. V lost 8 bases and J lost 2, with 19 bases in between. The CDR3 has 15 amino acids. In DNA form, the CDR3 reads TGTGCCAGCTCGGGGAGGGAGGGGGTGACCTACGAGCAGTACTTC. It is translated as CASSGREGVTYEQYF. Filled out from reference TRBV28 and TRBJ2-7, the complete variable domain reads DVKVTQSSRYLVKRTGEKVFLECVQDMDHENMFWYRQDPGLGLRLIYFSYDVKMKEKGDIPEGYSVSREKKERFSLILESASTNQTSMYLCASSGREGVTYEQYFGPGTRLTVT.

This sequence joins TRBV28 and TRBJ2-7; TRBD2 aligns across 13 bases. This CDR3 contains 17 residues. With V trimmed by 2 bases and J by 0 bases, 4 bases remained unmatched. CDR1 MDHEN and CDR2 SYDVKM come from the germline V gene. The CDR3 region is CASSLPTSGGASYEQYF. The CDR3 nucleotides are TGTGCCAGCAGTTTACCTACTAGCGGGGGGGCCTCCTACGAGCAGTACTTC.

This clone was detected a few times. V is TRBV15 and J is TRBJ2-1, with D unclear. The CDR3 runs 13 residues. Germline loops: CDR1 LNHNV, CDR2 YYDKDF (reference sequence). V gave up 0 bases and J gave up 7 bases, with 7 bases separating them. The CDR3 is CATSREIANEQFF. Here the CDR3 DNA reads TGTGCCACCAGCAGAGAAATAGCAAATGAGCAGTTCTTC.

The chain couples TRBV7-2 to TRBJ1-3; no reliable D call. V gave up 1 base and J gave up 0 bases, with 10 bases separating them. The CDR3 spans 16 residues. Germline CDR1 reads SGHTA; CDR2 reads FQGNSA. CDR3 residues: CASSLDFAFSGNTIYF. The DNA of the CDR3 is TGTGCCAGCAGCTTAGATTTCGCGTTCTCTGGAAACACCATATATTTT.

The V call is TRBV11-2, the J call TRBJ1-4; no clear D. The CDR3 length is 17 residues. Trimming pared 2 bases from V and 0 bases from J, leaving 13 bases between. From germline, CDR1 is SGHAT and CDR2 FQNNGV. CDR3 region: CASSLTPTYATNEKLFF. CDR3 nucleotide sequence: TGTGCCAGCAGCTTAACTCCCACTTATGCAACTAATGAAAAACTGTTTTTT.

This sequence joins TRBV29-1 and TRBJ2-5; 7 bases map to TRBD1. V dropped 6 bases and J dropped 2; count of bases not matched to a gene: 9. CDR3 length: 14 residues. The germline V gene has CDR1 SQVTM and CDR2 ANQGSEA. For the CDR3, the DNA is TGCAGCGTGGGAACACAGGGGAGTCAAGAGACCCAGTACTTC. As protein: CSVGTQGSQETQYF. Drawing the rest from reference TRBV29-1 and TRBJ2-5, the complete variable domain is SAVISQKPSRDICQRGTSLTIQCQVDSQVTMMFWYRQQPGQSLTLIATANQGSEATYESGFVIDKFPISRPNLTFSTLTVSNMSPEDSSIYLCSVGTQGSQETQYFGPGTRLLVL.

This sequence joins TRBV27 and TRBJ2-2; 10 nucleotides match TRBD1. CDR1 and CDR2 (germline): MNHEY, SMNVEV (reference sequence). V gave up 5 bases and J gave up 7 bases; unmatched junction bases: 7. The CDR3 loop spans 15 amino acids. Here the CDR3 reads CASSARQGAVGELFF. CDR3 coding DNA: TGTGCCAGCAGTGCACGACAGGGGGCCGTCGGGGAGCTGTTTTTT.

The rearrangement uses TRBV19 and TRBJ1-5; no clear D gene. Germline V CDR1 and CDR2: LNHDA, SQIVND (reference sequence). The CDR3 has 13 residues. V gave up 3 bases and J gave up 6 bases, with 9 bases separating them. CDR3 DNA sequence: TGTGCCAGTAGTATCCAGGTCGGTCAGCCCCAGCATTTT. The encoded protein is CASSIQVGQPQHF.

The gene calls are TRBV11-3 and TRBJ1-6; D gene uncertain. Germline CDR1 is SGHNT and CDR2 is YENEEA. The CDR3 runs to 14 residues. V was shortened by 1 base and J by 8 bases, with 9 bases between the two germline ends. The CDR3: CASSLGQRHSPLHF. The CDR3 region has the DNA TGTGCCAGCAGCTTAGGCCAGCGTCATTCACCCCTCCACTTT.

This chain joins TRBV28 and TRBJ2-7, with D perhaps TRBD2 (7 bases). The germline V gene encodes CDR1 MDHEN and CDR2 SYDVKM. V gave up 5 bases and J gave up 2 bases, with 25 bases separating them. The CDR3 runs 18 residues. The CDR3 spells CASSPRLGSRGGTYEQYF. The CDR3 DNA reads TGTGCCAGCAGTCCCCGACTAGGATCTAGGGGGGGCACCTACGAGCAGTACTTC.

The rearrangement links TRBV28 to TRBJ2-7, with 9 bases lining up with TRBD1. V dropped 8 bases and J dropped 5; count of bases not matched to a gene: 1. CDR1 is MDHEN and CDR2 is SYDVKM in the germline V gene. This CDR3 is 11 amino acids long. In nucleotides, the CDR3 is TGTGCCAGCGGGGACAGGGACGAGCAGTACTTC. Its translation: CASGDRDEQYF.

The chain recombines TRBV27 with TRBJ2-7; 14 bases match TRBD2. Trimming took 8 bases from V and 4 from J; bases not matched to a gene: 7. The CDR3 totals 15 residues. Germline CDR1 and CDR2: MNHEY and SMNVEV (reference sequence). The CDR3 nucleotides read TGTGCCAGCTGGGGACTAGCGGGAGACAAGTACGAGCAGTACTTC. It codes for CASWGLAGDKYEQYF.

The chain links TRBV30 to TRBJ2-1; D remains unclear. V was pared by 4 bases and J by 4 bases, with 5 bases between. Germline lookup yields CDR1 GTSNPN and CDR2 SVGIG (reference sequence). The CDR3 contains 11 residues. The CDR3 reads CAWIDYNEQFF. CDR3 bases: TGTGCCTGGATAGATTACAATGAGCAGTTCTTC.

The chain is built from TRBV6-6 and TRBJ2-5; D may be TRBD2 (6 bases). Trimming cost V 2 bases and J 5 bases, with 6 bases left between them. This CDR3 has 12 amino acids. The germline CDR1 and CDR2 sequences are MNHNY and SVGAGI (reference sequence). The CDR3 bases are TGTGCCAGCAGTTACGGGGGGGAGACCCAGTACTTC. This sequence encodes CASSYGGETQYF.

V gene TRBV7-8 combines with J gene TRBJ1-1, with D possibly being TRBD1 (5 bases). CDR1 is SGHVS and CDR2 is FQNEAQ in the germline V gene. The ends were cut back, 4 bases at V and 7 bases at J, with 16 bases in the middle. The CDR3 is made up of 14 amino acids. The CDR3 DNA reads as TGTGCCAGCAGCTCACTGATGACAGAGATTGAAGCTTTCTTT. Translated: CASSSLMTEIEAFF.

This chain joins TRBV6-5 and TRBJ1-2, with 7 nucleotides matching TRBD1. Per the germline V gene, CDR1 is MNHEY and CDR2 is SVGAGI. After removal of 6 bases from V and 4 bases from J, the junction contained 8 bases not matched to a gene. The CDR3 has 14 amino acids. This CDR3 is CASSLDRDVYGYTF. The CDR3 DNA reads as TGTGCCAGCAGCCTCGACAGGGACGTCTATGGCTACACCTTC.

The J gene is TRBJ2-5, the V gene TRBV9; no clear D. Trimming stripped 0 bases from V and 5 bases from J, with 11 bases between. The length of the CDR3 is 14 residues. The germline V gene has CDR1 SGDLS and CDR2 YYNGEE. CDR3 sequence (DNA): TGTGCCAGCAGCGTAGATGTGGGCAGGGAGACCCAGTACTTC. This translates into CASSVDVGRETQYF.

J is TRBJ1-2 and V is TRBV7-8, with 9 bases fitting TRBD1. CDR1 is SGHVS and CDR2 is FQNEAQ in the germline V gene. This CDR3 has 13 residues. After removal of 6 bases from V and 4 bases from J, the junction contained 3 bases not matched to a gene. DNA for the CDR3: TGTGCCAGCAGGGGGGGACAGGGCTATGGCTACACCTTC. Protein sequence: CASRGGQGYGYTF.

The rearrangement uses TRBV7-9 and TRBJ1-2; D call uncertain. The CDR3 is 14 amino acids. Germline CDR1 reads SEHNR; CDR2 reads FQNEAQ (reference sequence). The V end was cut by 5 bases, the J end by 2 bases, with 12 bases between. The CDR3 here is CASSLDTANYGYTF. CDR3 nucleotides: TGTGCCAGCAGCCTGGATACAGCCAACTATGGCTACACCTTC.

This clone was counted a few times. The chain joins TRBV7-2 to TRBJ2-7, with 12 nucleotides matching TRBD2. Losses at the gene ends were 5 bases for V and 2 bases for J; bases not matched to a gene: 4. Germline V CDR1 and CDR2: SGHTA, FQGNSA. CDR3 length equals 15 residues. CDR3 sequence reads: CASSLRTSGAYEQYF. CDR3 coding DNA: TGTGCCAGCAGCCTGCGGACTAGCGGGGCCTACGAGCAGTACTTC.

J is TRBJ2-2 and V is TRBV6-6, with 12 bases matching TRBD2. This CDR3 is 15 amino acids long. Per the germline V gene, CDR1 is MNHNY and CDR2 is SVGAGI (reference sequence). J lost 5 bases, V lost 10 bases, and 8 bases had no gene match. The CDR3: CATSGTSGRTGELFF. The CDR3 DNA reads TGTGCCACCTCTGGGACTAGCGGGCGGACCGGGGAGCTGTTTTTT.

This chain uses TRBV28 with TRBJ1-5; 8 bases agree with TRBD1. Germline V gene data show CDR1 as MDHEN and CDR2 as SYDVKM. CDR3 length: 14 residues. V was clipped by 9 bases and J by 3 bases; unmatched bases: 7. CDR3 in DNA: TGTGCCAGTGGGGACAGGAGATTCAATCAGCCCCAGCATTTT. It is translated as CASGDRRFNQPQHF.

CDR3 sequence: CASSGGTGGAETQYF. The CDR3 DNA is TGCGCCAGCAGCGGGGGGACAGGGGGAGCAGAGACCCAGTACTTC. J is TRBJ2-5 and V is TRBV5-1; 11 bases are a match to TRBD1. V shed 4 bases, J shed 4 bases, and the junction held 6 bases outside the gene matches. The CDR3 contains 15 residues. Germline lookup yields CDR1 SGHRS and CDR2 YFSETQ.

The chain joins TRBV5-6 to TRBJ2-1; TRBD2 matches at 9 bases. This CDR3 is built from 13 residues. CDR1 and CDR2 (germline): SGHDT, YYEEEE. The J segment lost 6 bases and the V segment lost 4 bases, leaving 2 bases of the junction unmatched. The CDR3 region is CASSAGGGNEQFF. The CDR3 nucleotides read TGTGCCAGCAGCGCGGGAGGGGGCAATGAGCAGTTCTTC.